This TCR beta chain derives from a study of response to subunit inactivated influenza vaccine. Notes on the study in general: After each seasonal influenza vaccination, few new T cells are recruited, the authors suggested.

Points on this clonotype: The antigen is not known.

TCRdb analysed the RT-PCR reads with MiXCR anew, one entry per CDR3 protein. The repertoire holds about 700,000 distinct CDR3 sequences, with approximately 14% as singletons. The source was PBMCs from blood, collected around two weeks before vaccination. The receptor was derived from a man aged 45 to 65 who received an inactivated influenza vaccine.

CDR3 in DNA: TGTGCCACCAGCAGTGATAGGGGCTCCGGTGGCTACACCTTC. Translation: CATSSDRGSGGYTF. This chain joins TRBV15 and TRBJ1-2; tentatively, D is TRBD1 (5 bases). Germline CDR1 LNHNV, CDR2 YYDKDF (reference sequence). Trimming cost V 3 bases and J 7 bases, with 15 bases left between them. The CDR3 is 14 residues long.